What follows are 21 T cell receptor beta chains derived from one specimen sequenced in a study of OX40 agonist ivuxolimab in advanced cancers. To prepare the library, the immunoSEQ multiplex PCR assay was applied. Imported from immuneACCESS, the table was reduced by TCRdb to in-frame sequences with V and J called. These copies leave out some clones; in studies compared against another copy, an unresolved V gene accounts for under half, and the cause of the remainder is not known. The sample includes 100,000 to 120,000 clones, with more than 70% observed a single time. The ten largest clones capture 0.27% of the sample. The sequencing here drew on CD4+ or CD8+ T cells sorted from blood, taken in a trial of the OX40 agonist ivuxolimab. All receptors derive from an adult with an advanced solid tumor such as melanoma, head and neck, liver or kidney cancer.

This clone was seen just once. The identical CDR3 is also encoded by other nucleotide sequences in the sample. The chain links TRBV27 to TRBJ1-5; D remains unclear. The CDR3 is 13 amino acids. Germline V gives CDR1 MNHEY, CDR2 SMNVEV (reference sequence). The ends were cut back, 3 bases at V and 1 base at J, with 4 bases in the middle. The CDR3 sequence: CASSLGSNQPQHF. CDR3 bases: TGTGCCAGCAGTTTGGGAAGCAATCAGCCCCAGCATTTT.

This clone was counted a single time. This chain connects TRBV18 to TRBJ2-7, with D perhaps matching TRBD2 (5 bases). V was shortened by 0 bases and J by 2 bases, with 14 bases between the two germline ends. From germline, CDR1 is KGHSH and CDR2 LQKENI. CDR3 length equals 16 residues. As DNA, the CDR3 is TGTGCCAGCTCACCACCCGGGGAGCGGAGTGCCTACGAGCAGTACTTC. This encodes CASSPPGERSAYEQYF. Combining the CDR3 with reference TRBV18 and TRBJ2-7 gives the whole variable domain NAGVMQNPRHLVRRRGQEARLRCSPMKGHSHVYWYRQLPEEGLKFMVYLQKENIIDESGMPKERFSAEFPKEGPSILRIQQVVRGDSAAYFCASSPPGERSAYEQYFGPGTRLTVT.

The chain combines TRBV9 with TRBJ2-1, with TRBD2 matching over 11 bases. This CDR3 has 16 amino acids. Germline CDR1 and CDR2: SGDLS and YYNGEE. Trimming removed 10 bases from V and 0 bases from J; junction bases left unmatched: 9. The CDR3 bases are TGTGCCGGGTTACCTAGCGGGGGGACCTCCTACAATGAGCAGTTCTTC. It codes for CAGLPSGGTSYNEQFF.

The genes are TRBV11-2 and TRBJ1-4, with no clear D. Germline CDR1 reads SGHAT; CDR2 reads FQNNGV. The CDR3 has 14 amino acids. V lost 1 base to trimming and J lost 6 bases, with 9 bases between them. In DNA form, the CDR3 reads TGTGCCAGCAGCTTAGCGGCGCGGGATGAAAAACTGTTTTTT. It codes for CASSLAARDEKLFF.

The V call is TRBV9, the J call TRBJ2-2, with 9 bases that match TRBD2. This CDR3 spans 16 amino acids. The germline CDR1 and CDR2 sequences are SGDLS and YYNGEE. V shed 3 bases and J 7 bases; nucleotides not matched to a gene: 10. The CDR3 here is CASSEREAPFGGELFF. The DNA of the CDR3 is TGTGCCAGCAGCGAGCGGGAGGCCCCTTTTGGCGGGGAGCTGTTTTTT.

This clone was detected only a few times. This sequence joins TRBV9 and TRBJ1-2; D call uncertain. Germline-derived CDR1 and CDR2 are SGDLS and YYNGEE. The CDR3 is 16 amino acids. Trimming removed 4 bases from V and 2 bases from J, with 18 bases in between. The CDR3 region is CASSYSPSIGNYGYTF. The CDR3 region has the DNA TGTGCCAGCAGCTATTCTCCATCTATCGGGAACTATGGCTACACCTTC.

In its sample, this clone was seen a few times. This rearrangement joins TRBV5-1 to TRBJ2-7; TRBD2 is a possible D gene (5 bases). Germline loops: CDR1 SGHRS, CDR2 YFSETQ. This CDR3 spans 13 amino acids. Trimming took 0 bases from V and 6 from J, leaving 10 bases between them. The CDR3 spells CASSLGGRGEQYF. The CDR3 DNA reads TGCGCCAGCAGCTTGGGAGGCCGGGGCGAGCAGTACTTC.

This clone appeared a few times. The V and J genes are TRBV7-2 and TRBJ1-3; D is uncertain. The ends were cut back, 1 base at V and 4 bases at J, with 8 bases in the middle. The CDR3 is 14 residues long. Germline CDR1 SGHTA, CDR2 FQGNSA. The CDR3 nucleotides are TGTGCCAGCAGCTTAGGAGCTTCCGGAAACACCATATATTTT. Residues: CASSLGASGNTIYF.

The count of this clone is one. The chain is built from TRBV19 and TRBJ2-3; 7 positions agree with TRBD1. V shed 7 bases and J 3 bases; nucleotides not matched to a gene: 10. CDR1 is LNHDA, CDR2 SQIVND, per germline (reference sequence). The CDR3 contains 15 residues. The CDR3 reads CASMSQGQGTDTQYF. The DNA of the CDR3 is TGTGCCAGTATGTCACAGGGGCAGGGGACAGATACGCAGTATTTT.

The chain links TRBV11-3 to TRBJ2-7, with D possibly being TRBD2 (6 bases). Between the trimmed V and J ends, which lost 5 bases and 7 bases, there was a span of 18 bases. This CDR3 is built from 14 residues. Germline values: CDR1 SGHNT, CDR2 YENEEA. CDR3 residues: CASSPTGELAEQYF. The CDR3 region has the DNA TGTGCCAGCAGCCCTACGGGAGAGTTAGCGGAGCAGTACTTC.

The CDR3 sequence is CASSIRGNTEAFF. The CDR3, as DNA: TGTGCCAGCAGCATCAGGGGTAACACTGAAGCTTTCTTT. V is TRBV7-9 and J is TRBJ1-1, with a possible D match to TRBD1 (6 bases). CDR1 SEHNR and CDR2 FQNEAQ come from the germline V gene (reference sequence). The germline V and J ends were trimmed by 5 bases and 2 bases, with 9 bases remaining between them. The CDR3 length is 13 residues.

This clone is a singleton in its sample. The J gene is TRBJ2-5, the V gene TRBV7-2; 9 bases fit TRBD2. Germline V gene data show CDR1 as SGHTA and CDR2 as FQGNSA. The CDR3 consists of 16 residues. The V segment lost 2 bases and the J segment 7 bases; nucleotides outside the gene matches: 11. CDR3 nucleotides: TGTGCCAGCAGCTTACGTTCTTCGCGGGAGGGAGGGACCCAGTACTTC. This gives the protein CASSLRSSREGGTQYF. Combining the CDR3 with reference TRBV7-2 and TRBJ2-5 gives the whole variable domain GAGVSQSPSNKVTEKGKDVELRCDPISGHTALYWYRQSLGQGLEFLIYFQGNSAPDKSGLPSDRFSAERTGGSVSTLTIQRTQQEDSAVYLCASSLRSSREGGTQYFGPGTRLLVL.

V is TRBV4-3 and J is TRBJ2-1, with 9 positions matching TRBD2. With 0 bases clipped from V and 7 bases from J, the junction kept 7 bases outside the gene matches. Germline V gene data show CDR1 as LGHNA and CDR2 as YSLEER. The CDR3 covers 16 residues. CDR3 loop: CASSQESSGGRNEQFF. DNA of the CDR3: TGCGCCAGCAGCCAAGAAAGTAGCGGGGGTAGGAATGAGCAGTTCTTC.

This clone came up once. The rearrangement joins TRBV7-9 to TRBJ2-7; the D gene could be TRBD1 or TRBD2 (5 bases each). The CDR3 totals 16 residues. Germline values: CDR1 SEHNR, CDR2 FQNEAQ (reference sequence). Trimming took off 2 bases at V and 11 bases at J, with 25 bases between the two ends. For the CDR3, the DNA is TGTGCCAGCAGCTTAAGGGGAAAACTGGGACGGACCTACGAGTACTTC. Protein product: CASSLRGKLGRTYEYF. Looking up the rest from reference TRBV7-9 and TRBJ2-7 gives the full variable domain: DTGVSQNPRHKITKRGQNVTFRCDPISEHNRLYWYRQTLGQGPEFLTYFQNEAQLEKSRLLSDRFSAERPKGSFSTLEIQRTEQGDSAMYLCASSLRGKLGRTYEYFGPGTRLTVT.

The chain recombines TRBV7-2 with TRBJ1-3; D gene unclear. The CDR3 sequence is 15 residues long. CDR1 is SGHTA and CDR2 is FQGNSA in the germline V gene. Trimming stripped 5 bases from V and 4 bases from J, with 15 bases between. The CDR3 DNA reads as TGTGCCAGCAGCCCATTCTCGGGGAACGGAAACACCATATATTTT. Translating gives CASSPFSGNGNTIYF. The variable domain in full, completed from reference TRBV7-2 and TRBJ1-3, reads GAGVSQSPSNKVTEKGKDVELRCDPISGHTALYWYRQSLGQGLEFLIYFQGNSAPDKSGLPSDRFSAERTGGSVSTLTIQRTQQEDSAVYLCASSPFSGNGNTIYFGEGSWLTVV.

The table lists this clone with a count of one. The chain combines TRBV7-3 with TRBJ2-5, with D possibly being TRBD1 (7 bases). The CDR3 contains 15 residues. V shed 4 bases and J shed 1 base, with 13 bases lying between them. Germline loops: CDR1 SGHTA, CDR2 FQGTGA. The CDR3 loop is CASSSQGGFQETQYF. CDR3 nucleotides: TGTGCCAGCAGCTCGCAGGGGGGTTTCCAAGAGACCCAGTACTTC.

This CDR3 reads CASGIPGQGDGYTF. The CDR3 nucleotides are TGTGCCAGCGGGATTCCGGGACAGGGGGATGGCTACACCTTC. V and J are TRBV2 and TRBJ1-2; 11 bases map to TRBD1. Germline V CDR1 and CDR2: SNHLY, FYNNEI. After removal of 8 bases from V and 6 bases from J, the junction contained 8 bases not matched to a gene. This CDR3 region has 14 residues.

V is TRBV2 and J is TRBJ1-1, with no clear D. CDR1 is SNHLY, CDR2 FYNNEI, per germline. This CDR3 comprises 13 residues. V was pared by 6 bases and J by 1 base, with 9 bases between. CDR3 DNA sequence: TGTGCCAGCAGCGAACACCAGAACACTGAAGCTTTCTTT. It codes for CASSEHQNTEAFF. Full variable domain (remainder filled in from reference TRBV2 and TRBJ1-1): EPEVTQTPSHQVTQMGQEVILRCVPISNHLYFYWYRQILGQKVEFLVSFYNNEISEKSEIFDDQFSVERPDGSNFTLKIRSTKLEDSAMYFCASSEHQNTEAFFGQGTRLTVV.

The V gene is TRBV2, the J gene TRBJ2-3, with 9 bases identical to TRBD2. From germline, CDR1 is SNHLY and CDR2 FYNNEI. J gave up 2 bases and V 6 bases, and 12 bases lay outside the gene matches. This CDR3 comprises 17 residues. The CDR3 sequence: CASRDSGGQSYTDTQYF. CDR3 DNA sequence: TGTGCCAGCAGGGATAGCGGGGGCCAATCCTACACAGATACGCAGTATTTT.

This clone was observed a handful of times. The CDR3 reads CASRKLAGGQETQYF. The CDR3, as DNA: TGTGCCAGCAGAAAGCTAGCGGGGGGGCAAGAGACCCAGTACTTC. This chain joins TRBV2 and TRBJ2-5, with TRBD2 matching over 12 bases. Germline trimming cut 6 bases from V and 2 bases from J; bases unmatched to any gene: 4. CDR3 length: 15 amino acids. The V gene's germline CDR1 is SNHLY and CDR2 FYNNEI.

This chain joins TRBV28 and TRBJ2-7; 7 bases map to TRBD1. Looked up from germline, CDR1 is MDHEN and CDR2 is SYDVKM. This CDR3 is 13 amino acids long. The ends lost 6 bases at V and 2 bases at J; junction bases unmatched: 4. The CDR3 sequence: CASRKGTAYEQYF. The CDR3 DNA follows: TGTGCCAGCAGGAAAGGGACAGCCTACGAGCAGTACTTC.